This TCR beta chain was captured by sequencing in a study of T cells in Graves' hyperthyroidism and ophthalmopathy. An absence of ophthalmopathy progression within 18 months meant stable Graves' hyperthyroidism. Trimming took 4 bases from V and 7 from J, leaving 7 bases between them. The length of the CDR3 is 12 residues. Germline V gives CDR1 SNHLY, CDR2 FYNNEI. Template material for amplifying TCR beta CDR3 regions consisted of RNA transcripts. The study used the HTBI primer set for a first-round RT-PCR of the TCR CDR3. A single record per CDR3 protein comes from TCRdb applying MiXCR to the multiplex PCR reads. This sample has roughly 200,000 distinct CDR3 sequences, with about a sixth found just once. Study-wide results and caveats: Blood also showed most of the thyroid clonotypes that were expanded above 0.001.

This clonotype has a count of ten or more. What it binds is unknown. The source material was blood. This chain connects TRBV2 to TRBJ2-2, with no clear D. The receptor's source is a man in his forties with Graves' hyperthyroidism. CDR3 sequence: CASSAEVGELFF. Written as DNA, the CDR3 is TGTGCCAGCAGTGCAGAAGTCGGGGAGCTGTTTTTT.